This T cell receptor beta chain was recovered during a study of cytomegalovirus exposure and HLA in healthy donors. Trimming at V came to 0 bases and at J to 11 bases, leaving 9 bases not matched to a gene. CDR3 length: 14 amino acids. Germline-derived CDR1 and CDR2 are LGHNA and YNFKEQ. Unrecorded immune exposures were likely, despite nominal health at sampling. The study, taken as a whole, reports: Presence/absence analyses assumed roughly uniform sequencing depth across donors.

The PCR employed 60 Vbeta primers together with 13 Jbeta primers. Only in-frame clones appear in the TCRdb table, and some are missing; sequencing was by immunoSEQ multiplex PCR. This table holds 150,000 to 200,000 clones, under 85% found once. This clone occurred a few times. Its antigen is unknown. The source material was PBMCs. The clonotype originates from a man between 50 and 59 years old in good health and CMV-seronegative. The chain employs TRBV4-2 and TRBJ1-1, with 7 bases fitting TRBD1. The CDR3 sequence is CASSQDRDSTMAFF. The DNA of the CDR3 is TGTGCCAGCAGCCAAGACCGGGACAGCACGATGGCTTTCTTT.